Included here is one T cell receptor beta chain sequence, with context. This sample was taken from a study of shared clonotypes between healthy human individuals. TCRdb's copy holds only in-frame clones and misses some; the assay was immunoSEQ multiplex PCR. The profile shows about 680,000 clones, about 78% of them singletons. Sequencing was carried out using memory CD4+ T cells sorted from blood. Subset meaning: CD45RA-negative fraction. The sequence was collected from a woman in her thirties in good health.

DNA for the CDR3: TGTGCCAGCAGACCATCGGGACAGGGGGTAAATGGCTACACCTTC. The encoded protein is CASRPSGQGVNGYTF. This chain links TRBV6-5 with TRBJ1-2; 11 bases map to TRBD1. V shed 6 bases and J 6 bases; nucleotides not matched to a gene: 9. The CDR3 sequence is 15 residues long. CDR1 MNHEY and CDR2 SVGAGI come from the germline V gene.